Below, 10 T cell receptor beta chains from the same sample are listed, as sequenced in a study of blood T cells in healthy people across ages. Using a J-beta primer mix together with a sample-barcoded 5' primer, a second PCR was run for roughly 7 to 11 cycles. TCRdb used MiXCR to reprocess the 5' RACE reads, holding one entry per CDR3 protein. The sample includes more than 600,000 distinct CDR3 sequences, 20% to 25% seen only once; the top ten take roughly a tenth. The data were also submitted as part of a second study, on T cells of mothers and their children.

The sequenced sample was blood. These TCRs come from a boy aged 5-17 years in good health.

The chain has TRBV7-2 and TRBJ2-5; 7 bases map to TRBD1. Trimming at V came to 5 bases and at J to 9 bases, leaving 9 bases not matched to a gene. This CDR3 spans 13 amino acids. CDR1 SGHTA and CDR2 FQGNSA come from the germline V gene. The CDR3 here is CASSPDRAVAQYF. The CDR3 region has the DNA TGTGCCAGCAGCCCAGACAGGGCGGTGGCCCAGTACTTC.

J is TRBJ2-5 and V is TRBV20-1; D is possibly TRBD2 (5 bases). In germline, CDR1 is DFQATT, CDR2 SNEGSKA (reference sequence). The CDR3 loop spans 15 amino acids. V lost 2 bases and J 3 bases, leaving 16 bases between the germline ends. Here the CDR3 reads CSARPSYGLKETQYF. CDR3 bases: TGCAGTGCTAGACCTAGCTACGGACTCAAAGAGACCCAGTACTTC.

This clonotype was recorded many times. This chain links TRBV2 with TRBJ2-1, with 10 positions matching TRBD2. This CDR3 spans 15 amino acids. V lost 4 bases and J lost 0; bases outside the gene matches: 0. The germline gives CDR1 SNHLY, CDR2 FYNNEI. DNA for the CDR3: TGTGCCAGCAGTGGGACTAGCGGCTCCTACAATGAGCAGTTCTTC. Its protein is CASSGTSGSYNEQFF.

This clonotype appeared a few times. A much larger clone sits a single nucleotide away, making a read error possible. V gene TRBV19 combines with J gene TRBJ1-6; TRBD1 is a possible D gene (5 bases). CDR3 length: 14 residues. From germline, CDR1 is LNHDA and CDR2 SQIVND (reference sequence). The CDR3, as DNA: TGTGCCGGTAGCGTCGCGGGGGAAATATCACCCCTCCACTTT. It yields the protein CAGSVAGEISPLHF.

This clonotype turned up a few times. CDR3 region: CASSPVELAGVRETQYF. The DNA of the CDR3 is TGTGCCAGCAGCCCCGTCGAGCTAGCGGGAGTCCGTGAGACCCAGTACTTC. V usage is TRBV27 and J usage is TRBJ2-5; 10 bases fit TRBD2. J lost 5 bases, V lost 6 bases, and 15 bases had no gene match. There are 17 residues in the CDR3. Germline V lookup: CDR1 MNHEY, CDR2 SMNVEV (reference sequence).

The chain carries TRBV7-9 and TRBJ2-1, with 10 bases aligning to TRBD2. Germline CDR1 and CDR2: SEHNR and FQNEAQ (reference sequence). With V trimmed by 2 bases and J by 7 bases, 5 bases remained unmatched. This CDR3 spans 15 amino acids. The CDR3 nucleotides are TGTGCCAGCAGCTTAATTCTAGCGGGAGTTAATGAGCAGTTCTTC. This encodes CASSLILAGVNEQFF.

The rearrangement joins TRBV10-3 to TRBJ2-5, with D perhaps matching TRBD2 (7 bases). The J call is in doubt because the DNA end fits TRBJ2-1 better. This CDR3 spans 15 amino acids. CDR1 is ENHRY, CDR2 SYGVKD, per germline. CDR3 DNA: TGTGCCATCAGTGGTAGGGGGGGGCTCTACAATGAGCAGTTCTTC. This codes for CAISGRGGLYNEQFF.

The chain carries TRBV10-2 and TRBJ2-1; no firm D call. The end of the DNA fits TRBJ2-7 better, so the J call may be wrong. Per germline, CDR1 WSHSY and CDR2 SAAADI. CDR3 length: 14 residues. The CDR3 region is CASSEWLHPSEQYF. CDR3 bases: TGCGCCAGCAGTGAGTGGCTGCACCCTTCCGAGCAGTACTTC.

This clonotype showed up just a few times. The V and J genes are TRBV9 and TRBJ1-6; no clear D gene. The CDR3 length is 15 residues. Trimming stripped 3 bases from V and 10 bases from J, with 17 bases between. The germline V gene encodes CDR1 SGDLS and CDR2 YYNGEE. The CDR3 loop reads CASSAPGTSASPLHF. The CDR3, as DNA: TGTGCCAGCAGCGCCCCCGGCACCTCAGCCTCACCCCTCCACTTT.

This clonotype came up once. The chain combines TRBV27 with TRBJ2-7; 13 bases agree with TRBD2. The germline V gene encodes CDR1 MNHEY and CDR2 SMNVEV (reference sequence). With V trimmed by 10 bases and J by 7 bases, 7 bases remained unmatched. The CDR3 extends over 13 amino acids. The CDR3 DNA reads TGTGCCACTGGGACTAGCGGGGTTTCGGAGCAGTACTTC. It encodes CATGTSGVSEQYF.